One TCR beta chain is described in this entry. The antigen remains unidentified. The sample comes from a study of cytomegalovirus exposure and HLA in healthy donors. On the study more broadly: Previous work identified roughly 120 million unique TCR beta sequences from 150 million to 200 million T cells. Membership in the Caucasian-associated ancestry cluster was found for 65% to 85% of approximately 400 genotyped donors.

The study, taken as a whole, reports: An ancestry cluster, one associated with Asian ancestry, reportedly showed fewer N-insertions than the approximately 670-donor mean in a later analysis. Researchers catalogued 150 or so TCR beta chains as cytomegalovirus-associated.

V was trimmed by 0 bases and J by 2 bases, leaving 14 bases between them. The CDR3 extends over 16 amino acids. Germline V gene lookup returns CDR1 SGHDT and CDR2 YYEEEE. Both 60 Vbeta primers and 13 Jbeta primers went into the PCR. The assay was immunoSEQ multiplex PCR, and TCRdb's table has in-frame clones only and misses some. In the table there are 140,000 to 150,000 clones, approximately 80% of which are singletons. The chain uses TRBV5-6 and TRBJ1-2; the D gene is possibly TRBD1 (5 bases). Sequencing was done on a sample of PBMCs. The sequence was obtained from a woman aged 18 to 35 in good health and CMV-seropositive. The CDR3: CASSLVTETNNYGYTF. CDR3 nucleotides: TGTGCCAGCAGCTTGGTGACAGAAACAAACAACTATGGCTACACCTTC. The whole variable domain, filled in from reference TRBV5-6 and TRBJ1-2, reads DAGVTQSPTHLIKTRGQQVTLRCSPKSGHDTVSWYQQALGQGPQFIFQYYEEEERQRGNFPDRFSGHQFPNYSSELNVNALLLGDSALYLCASSLVTETNNYGYTFGSGTRLTVV.